The rows below give T cell receptor beta chains drawn from one sample of a study of cytomegalovirus exposure and HLA in healthy donors. Only in-frame clones appear in the TCRdb table, and some are missing; sequencing was by immunoSEQ multiplex PCR. The sample is made up of roughly 200,000 clones, and the top ten hold 6.5% of it. The material sequenced was PBMCs. These receptors were obtained from a man aged 25 to 40 in good health and CMV-seronegative. Each CDR3 is given without its conserved first and last residue. Fields, in order: CDR3 length, V gene, J gene, CDR3 protein.

cdr3_length: 14; v_call: TRBV5-8; j_call: TRBJ2-1; cdr3_aa: ASSTGTSGAYNEQF
cdr3_length: 12; v_call: TRBV10-1; j_call: TRBJ1-1; cdr3_aa: ASSPGQVNTEAF
cdr3_length: 15; v_call: TRBV5-1; j_call: TRBJ2-1; cdr3_aa: ASSSPSGRAENNEQF
cdr3_length: 11; v_call: TRBV6-5; j_call: TRBJ2-1; cdr3_aa: ASKTGGYNEQF
cdr3_length: 10; v_call: TRBV2; j_call: TRBJ1-2; cdr3_aa: ASNRENYGYT
cdr3_length: 13; v_call: TRBV2; j_call: TRBJ1-6; cdr3_aa: ASSVRGQGNSPLH
cdr3_length: 15; v_call: TRBV9; j_call: TRBJ2-5; cdr3_aa: ASSLVGTLVNQETQY
cdr3_length: 13; v_call: TRBV4-1; j_call: TRBJ2-7; cdr3_aa: ASSSYRDRGYEQY
cdr3_length: 14; v_call: TRBV9; j_call: TRBJ1-2; cdr3_aa: ASSVDSGLMNYGYT
cdr3_length: 13; v_call: TRBV5-1; j_call: TRBJ1-1; cdr3_aa: ASSLDGQINTEAF
cdr3_length: 10; v_call: TRBV6-5; j_call: TRBJ2-1; cdr3_aa: ASSLTGNEQF
cdr3_length: 13; v_call: TRBV11-2; j_call: TRBJ2-2; cdr3_aa: ASSRRQQNTGELF
cdr3_length: 13; v_call: TRBV27; j_call: TRBJ2-1; cdr3_aa: AIAPGTSGSNEQF
cdr3_length: 13; v_call: TRBV9; j_call: TRBJ2-3; cdr3_aa: ASSVGGLSTDTQY
cdr3_length: 12; v_call: TRBV7-2; j_call: TRBJ2-2; cdr3_aa: ATRSGGATGELF
cdr3_length: 12; v_call: TRBV7-2; j_call: TRBJ1-4; cdr3_aa: ASSNVAGAEKLF
cdr3_length: 13; v_call: TRBV5-1; j_call: TRBJ1-4; cdr3_aa: ASSPGSTANEKLF
cdr3_length: 12; v_call: TRBV4-2; j_call: NA; cdr3_aa: ASSQGAGEGEQY
cdr3_length: 11; v_call: TRBV2; j_call: TRBJ2-1; cdr3_aa: ASSSGGDNEQF
cdr3_length: 11; v_call: TRBV19; j_call: TRBJ2-7; cdr3_aa: ASSPWGAYEQY
cdr3_length: 13; v_call: TRBV27; j_call: TRBJ2-7; cdr3_aa: ASSLRTDSTYEQY
cdr3_length: 11; v_call: TRBV5-1; j_call: TRBJ2-3; cdr3_aa: ASMASGRNTQY
cdr3_length: 12; v_call: TRBV29-1; j_call: TRBJ2-7; cdr3_aa: SPFPRDRDSEQY
cdr3_length: 13; v_call: TRBV4-2; j_call: TRBJ2-7; cdr3_aa: ASSQSGQGAHEQY
cdr3_length: 13; v_call: TRBV7-9; j_call: TRBJ1-1; cdr3_aa: ASSLWDRGRTEAF
cdr3_length: 19; v_call: TRBV14; j_call: TRBJ2-6; cdr3_aa: ASSQVRLDRSFGSGANVLT
cdr3_length: 13; v_call: TRBV9; j_call: TRBJ2-5; cdr3_aa: ASSVEGRVQETQY
cdr3_length: 13; v_call: TRBV19; j_call: TRBJ2-1; cdr3_aa: ASTPRTGVYNEQF
cdr3_length: 12; v_call: TRBV6-6; j_call: TRBJ1-3; cdr3_aa: ASTPQGVGNTIY
cdr3_length: 14; v_call: TRBV5-1; j_call: TRBJ2-5; cdr3_aa: ASSPLIGGAQETQY
cdr3_length: 14; v_call: TRBV9; j_call: TRBJ2-7; cdr3_aa: ASSAQRGTGFYEQY
cdr3_length: 15; v_call: TRBV7-2; j_call: TRBJ1-2; cdr3_aa: ASSLDGTRSPNYGYT
cdr3_length: 17; v_call: TRBV4-2; j_call: TRBJ1-1; cdr3_aa: ASSQHLRRGLGWSTEAF
cdr3_length: 12; v_call: TRBV29-1; j_call: TRBJ2-7; cdr3_aa: SVGRTAKTYEQY
cdr3_length: 13; v_call: TRBV7-9; j_call: TRBJ1-1; cdr3_aa: ASSLERGRGTEAF
cdr3_length: 12; v_call: TRBV28; j_call: TRBJ2-2; cdr3_aa: ASSLGGYTGELF
cdr3_length: 12; v_call: TRBV28; j_call: TRBJ2-2; cdr3_aa: ASGTTQGGGELF
cdr3_length: 13; v_call: TRBV19; j_call: TRBJ1-5; cdr3_aa: ASSPQGGGNQPQH
cdr3_length: 10; v_call: TRBV29-1; j_call: TRBJ1-1; cdr3_aa: SVGALGTEAF
cdr3_length: 12; v_call: TRBV19; j_call: TRBJ1-5; cdr3_aa: ASMTREGNRPQH
cdr3_length: 11; v_call: TRBV11-2; j_call: TRBJ2-2; cdr3_aa: ASSLDRTGELF
cdr3_length: 10; v_call: TRBV28; j_call: TRBJ2-7; cdr3_aa: ASRTATYEQY
cdr3_length: 12; v_call: TRBV6-1; j_call: TRBJ2-1; cdr3_aa: ASSPGLALGEQF
cdr3_length: 12; v_call: TRBV5-1; j_call: TRBJ1-2; cdr3_aa: ASSSGTGGAGYT
cdr3_length: 12; v_call: TRBV2; j_call: TRBJ1-1; cdr3_aa: ASSEVGQESRHL
cdr3_length: 13; v_call: TRBV30; j_call: TRBJ2-7; cdr3_aa: AWSPSTTVSYEQY
cdr3_length: 13; v_call: TRBV9; j_call: TRBJ1-4; cdr3_aa: ASSPRTGSNEKLF
cdr3_length: 11; v_call: TRBV5-1; j_call: TRBJ2-2; cdr3_aa: ASSLALTGELF
cdr3_length: 15; v_call: TRBV15; j_call: TRBJ2-7; cdr3_aa: ATSRDWLAGGTYEQY
cdr3_length: 11; v_call: TRBV7-9; j_call: TRBJ1-4; cdr3_aa: ASSGGLNEKLF
cdr3_length: 12; v_call: TRBV19; j_call: TRBJ2-7; cdr3_aa: ASSTGDRVGEQY
cdr3_length: 13; v_call: TRBV11-2; j_call: TRBJ1-4; cdr3_aa: ASSAEGQGDEKLF
cdr3_length: 13; v_call: TRBV13; j_call: TRBJ2-7; cdr3_aa: ASSSPATERHEQY
cdr3_length: 9; v_call: TRBV5-1; j_call: TRBJ2-5; cdr3_aa: ASSLAETQY
cdr3_length: 12; v_call: TRBV6-5; j_call: TRBJ2-1; cdr3_aa: ASGSGTSDNEQF
cdr3_length: 13; v_call: TRBV9; j_call: TRBJ1-5; cdr3_aa: ASSVGDSGNQPQH
cdr3_length: 14; v_call: TRBV10-3; j_call: TRBJ2-1; cdr3_aa: AISESAAGGLNEQF
cdr3_length: 12; v_call: TRBV7-2; j_call: TRBJ2-6; cdr3_aa: ASRAGSGANVLT
cdr3_length: 12; v_call: TRBV10-3; j_call: TRBJ1-3; cdr3_aa: ATVLRAEGNTIY